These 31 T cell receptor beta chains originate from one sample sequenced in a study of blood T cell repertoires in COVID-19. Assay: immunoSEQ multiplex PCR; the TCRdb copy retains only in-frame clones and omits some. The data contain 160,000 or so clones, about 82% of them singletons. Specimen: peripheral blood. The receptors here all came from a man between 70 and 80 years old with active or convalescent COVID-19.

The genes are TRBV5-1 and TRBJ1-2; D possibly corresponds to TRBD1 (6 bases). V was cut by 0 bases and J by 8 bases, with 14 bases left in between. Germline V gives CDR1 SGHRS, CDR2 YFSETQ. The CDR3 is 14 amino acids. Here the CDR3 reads CASSLAGGGLGYTF. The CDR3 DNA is TGCGCCAGCAGCTTGGCTGGGGGCGGACTCGGCTACACCTTC.

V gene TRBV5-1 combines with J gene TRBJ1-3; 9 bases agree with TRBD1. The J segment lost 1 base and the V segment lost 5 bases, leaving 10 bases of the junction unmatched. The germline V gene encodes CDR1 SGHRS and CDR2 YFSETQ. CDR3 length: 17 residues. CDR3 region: CASRLTMTGGSGNTIYF. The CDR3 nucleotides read TGCGCCAGCAGACTTACGATGACAGGGGGATCTGGAAACACCATATATTTT.

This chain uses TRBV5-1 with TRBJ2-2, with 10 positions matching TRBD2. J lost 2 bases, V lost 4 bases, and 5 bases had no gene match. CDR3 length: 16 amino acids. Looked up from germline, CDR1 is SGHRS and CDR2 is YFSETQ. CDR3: CASSVLAGLNTGELFF. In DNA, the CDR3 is TGCGCCAGCAGCGTACTAGCGGGGTTAAACACCGGGGAGCTGTTTTTT.

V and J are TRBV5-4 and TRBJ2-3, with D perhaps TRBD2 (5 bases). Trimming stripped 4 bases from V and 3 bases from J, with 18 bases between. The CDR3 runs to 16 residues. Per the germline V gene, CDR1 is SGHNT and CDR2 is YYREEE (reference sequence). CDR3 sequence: CASSAGGSLGTDTQYF. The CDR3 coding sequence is TGTGCCAGCAGCGCCGGTGGGAGCCTGGGGACAGATACGCAGTATTTT. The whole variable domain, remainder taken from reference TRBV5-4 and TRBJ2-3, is ETGVTQSPTHLIKTRGQQVTLRCSSQSGHNTVSWYQQALGQGPQFIFQYYREEENGRGNFPPRFSGLQFPNYSSELNVNALELDDSALYLCASSAGGSLGTDTQYFGPGTRLTVL.

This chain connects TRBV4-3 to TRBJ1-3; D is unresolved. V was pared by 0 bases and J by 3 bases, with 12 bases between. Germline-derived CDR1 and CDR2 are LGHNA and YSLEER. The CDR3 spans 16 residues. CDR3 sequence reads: CASSQDRLTVGNTIYF. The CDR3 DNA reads TGCGCCAGCAGCCAAGATCGACTAACTGTTGGAAACACCATATATTTT.

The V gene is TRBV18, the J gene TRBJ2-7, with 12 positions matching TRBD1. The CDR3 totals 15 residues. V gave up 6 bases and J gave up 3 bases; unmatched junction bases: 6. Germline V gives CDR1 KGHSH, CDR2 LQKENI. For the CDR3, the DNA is TGTGCCAGCTCGCCCGGGACAGGGGGCTTCTACGAGCAGTACTTC. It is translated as CASSPGTGGFYEQYF.

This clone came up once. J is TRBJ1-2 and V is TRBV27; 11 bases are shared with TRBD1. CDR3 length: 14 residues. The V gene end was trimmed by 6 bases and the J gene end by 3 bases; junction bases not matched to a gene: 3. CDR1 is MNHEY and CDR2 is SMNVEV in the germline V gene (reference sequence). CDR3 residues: CASRGTGGHYGYTF. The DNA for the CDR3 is TGTGCCAGCAGAGGGACAGGGGGTCACTATGGCTACACCTTC.

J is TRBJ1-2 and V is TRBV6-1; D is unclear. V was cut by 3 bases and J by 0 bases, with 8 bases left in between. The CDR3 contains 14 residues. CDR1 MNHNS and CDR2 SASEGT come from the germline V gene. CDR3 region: CASSDLETNYGYTF. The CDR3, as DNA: TGTGCCAGCAGTGATCTGGAGACTAACTATGGCTACACCTTC.

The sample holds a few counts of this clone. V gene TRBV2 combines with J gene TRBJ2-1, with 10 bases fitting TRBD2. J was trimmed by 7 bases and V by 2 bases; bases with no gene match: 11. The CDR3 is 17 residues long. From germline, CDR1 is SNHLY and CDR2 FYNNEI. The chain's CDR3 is CASSELAGGLFGNEQFF. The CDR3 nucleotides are TGTGCCAGCAGTGAATTAGCGGGGGGCCTCTTCGGTAATGAGCAGTTCTTC.

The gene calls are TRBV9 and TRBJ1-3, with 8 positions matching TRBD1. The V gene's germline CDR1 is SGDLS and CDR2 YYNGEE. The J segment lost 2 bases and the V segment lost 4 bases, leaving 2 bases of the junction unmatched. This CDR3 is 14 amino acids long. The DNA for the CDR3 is TGTGCCAGCAGCCTGACAGGGGCTGGAAACACCATATATTTT. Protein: CASSLTGAGNTIYF.

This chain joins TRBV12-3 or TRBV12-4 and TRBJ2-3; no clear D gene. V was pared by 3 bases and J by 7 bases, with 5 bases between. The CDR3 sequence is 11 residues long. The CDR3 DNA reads TGTGCCAGCAGTTTCTCTTATACGCAGTATTTT. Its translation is CASSFSYTQYF.

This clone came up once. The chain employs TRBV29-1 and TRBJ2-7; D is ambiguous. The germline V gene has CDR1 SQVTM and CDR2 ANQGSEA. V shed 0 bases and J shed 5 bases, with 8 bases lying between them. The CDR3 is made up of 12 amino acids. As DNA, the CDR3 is TGCAGCGTTGAAGACTTCCTAAACGAGCAGTACTTC. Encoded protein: CSVEDFLNEQYF.

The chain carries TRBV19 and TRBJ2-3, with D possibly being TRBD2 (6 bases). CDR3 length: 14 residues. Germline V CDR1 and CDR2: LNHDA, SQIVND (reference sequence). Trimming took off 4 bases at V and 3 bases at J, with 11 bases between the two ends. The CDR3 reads CASSSGIQTDTQYF. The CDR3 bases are TGTGCCAGTAGTAGCGGGATTCAGACAGATACGCAGTATTTT.

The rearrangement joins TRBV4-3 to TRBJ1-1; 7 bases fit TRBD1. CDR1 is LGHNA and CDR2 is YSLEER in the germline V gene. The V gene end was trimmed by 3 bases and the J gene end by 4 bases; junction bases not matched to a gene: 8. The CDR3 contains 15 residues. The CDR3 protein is CASSHNRGGGTEAFF. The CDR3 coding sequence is TGCGCCAGCAGCCATAACAGGGGAGGTGGCACTGAAGCTTTCTTT.

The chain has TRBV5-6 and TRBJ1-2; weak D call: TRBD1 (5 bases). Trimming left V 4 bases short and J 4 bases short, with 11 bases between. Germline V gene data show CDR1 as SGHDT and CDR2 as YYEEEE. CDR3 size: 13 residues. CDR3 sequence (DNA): TGTGCCAGCAGCACGGACACGAGCTATGGCTACACCTTC. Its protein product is CASSTDTSYGYTF. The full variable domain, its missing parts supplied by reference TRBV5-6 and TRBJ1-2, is DAGVTQSPTHLIKTRGQQVTLRCSPKSGHDTVSWYQQALGQGPQFIFQYYEEEERQRGNFPDRFSGHQFPNYSSELNVNALLLGDSALYLCASSTDTSYGYTFGSGTRLTVV.

As DNA, the CDR3 is TGTGCCAGCAGCGTAGGTCCCTCCGGGGGAACCTACAATGAGCAGTTCTTC. Protein sequence: CASSVGPSGGTYNEQFF. This chain connects TRBV9 to TRBJ2-1, with a tentative D call TRBD2 (6 bases). The CDR3 is made up of 17 amino acids. Trimming stripped 0 bases from V and 2 bases from J, with 15 bases between. From germline, CDR1 is SGDLS and CDR2 YYNGEE. Using reference TRBV9 and TRBJ2-1 for the parts outside the CDR3, the full variable domain is DSGVTQTPKHLITATGQRVTLRCSPRSGDLSVYWYQQSLDQGLQFLIQYYNGEERAKGNILERFSAQQFPDLHSELNLSSLELGDSALYFCASSVGPSGGTYNEQFFGPGTRLTVL.

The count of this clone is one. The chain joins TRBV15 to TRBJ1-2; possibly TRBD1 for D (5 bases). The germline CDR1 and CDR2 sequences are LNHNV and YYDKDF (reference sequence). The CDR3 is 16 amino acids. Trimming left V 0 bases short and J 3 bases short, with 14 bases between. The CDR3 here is CATSRDLGGTHYGYTF. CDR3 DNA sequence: TGTGCCACCAGCAGAGATCTAGGAGGGACCCACTATGGCTACACCTTC.

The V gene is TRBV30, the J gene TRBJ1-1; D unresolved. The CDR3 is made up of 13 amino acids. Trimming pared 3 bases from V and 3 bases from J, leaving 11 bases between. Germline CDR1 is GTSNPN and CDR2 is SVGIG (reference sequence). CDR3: CAWSPVGYTEAFF. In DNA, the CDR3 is TGTGCCTGGAGCCCAGTGGGCTACACTGAAGCTTTCTTT. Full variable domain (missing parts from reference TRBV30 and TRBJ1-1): SQTIHQWPATLVQPVGSPLSLECTVEGTSNPNLYWYRQAAGRGLQLLFYSVGIGQISSEVPQNLSASRPQDRQFILSSKKLLLSDSGFYLCAWSPVGYTEAFFGQGTRLTVV.

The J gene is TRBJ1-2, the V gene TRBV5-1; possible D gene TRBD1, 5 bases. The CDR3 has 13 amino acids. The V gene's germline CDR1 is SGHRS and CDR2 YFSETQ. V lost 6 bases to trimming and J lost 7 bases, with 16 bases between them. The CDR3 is CASTLQASGGYTF. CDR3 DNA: TGCGCCAGCACCCTACAGGCCTCCGGTGGCTACACCTTC.

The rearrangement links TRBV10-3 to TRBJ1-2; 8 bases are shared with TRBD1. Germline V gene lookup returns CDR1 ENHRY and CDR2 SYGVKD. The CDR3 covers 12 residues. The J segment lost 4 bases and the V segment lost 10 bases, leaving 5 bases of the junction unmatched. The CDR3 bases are TGTGCCACCGGGACAGGAAGCTATGGCTACACCTTC. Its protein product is CATGTGSYGYTF.

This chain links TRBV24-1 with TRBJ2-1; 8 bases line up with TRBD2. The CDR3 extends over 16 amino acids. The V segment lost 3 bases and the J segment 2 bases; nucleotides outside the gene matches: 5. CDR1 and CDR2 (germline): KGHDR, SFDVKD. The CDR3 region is CATSDASGSTYNEQFF. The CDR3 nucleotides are TGTGCCACCAGTGATGCGAGCGGGAGCACCTACAATGAGCAGTTCTTC.

CDR3 amino acids: CASSFRDTGELFF. DNA for the CDR3: TGCGCCAGCAGCTTCAGGGACACCGGGGAGCTGTTTTTT. The V call is TRBV5-1, the J call TRBJ2-2; D is perhaps TRBD1 (5 bases). This CDR3 is 13 amino acids long. The V end was cut by 2 bases, the J end by 3 bases, with 5 bases between. Germline V gene lookup returns CDR1 SGHRS and CDR2 YFSETQ.

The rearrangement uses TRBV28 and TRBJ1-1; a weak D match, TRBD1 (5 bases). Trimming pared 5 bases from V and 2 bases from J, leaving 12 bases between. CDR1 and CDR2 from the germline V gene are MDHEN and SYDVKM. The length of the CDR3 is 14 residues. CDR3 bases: TGTGCCAGCAGTCAAGGGGCCGGTAACACTGAAGCTTTCTTT. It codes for CASSQGAGNTEAFF.

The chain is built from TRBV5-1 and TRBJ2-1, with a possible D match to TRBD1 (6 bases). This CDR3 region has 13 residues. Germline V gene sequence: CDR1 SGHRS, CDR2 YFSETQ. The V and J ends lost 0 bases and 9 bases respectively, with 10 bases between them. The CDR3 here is CASSLGQGGEQFF. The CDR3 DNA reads TGCGCCAGCAGCTTGGGCCAAGGGGGTGAGCAGTTCTTC.

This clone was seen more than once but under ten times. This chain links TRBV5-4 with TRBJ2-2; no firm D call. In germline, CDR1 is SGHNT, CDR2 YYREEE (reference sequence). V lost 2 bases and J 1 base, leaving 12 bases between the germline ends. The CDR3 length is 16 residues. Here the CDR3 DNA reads TGTGCCAGCAGCTTACCCCACCCAGAGAACACCGGGGAGCTGTTTTTT. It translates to CASSLPHPENTGELFF. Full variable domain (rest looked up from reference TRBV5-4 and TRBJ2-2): ETGVTQSPTHLIKTRGQQVTLRCSSQSGHNTVSWYQQALGQGPQFIFQYYREEENGRGNFPPRFSGLQFPNYSSELNVNALELDDSALYLCASSLPHPENTGELFFGEGSRLTVL.

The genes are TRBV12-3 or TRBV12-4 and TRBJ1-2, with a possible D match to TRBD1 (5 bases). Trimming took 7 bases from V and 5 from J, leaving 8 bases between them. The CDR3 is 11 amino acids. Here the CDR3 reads CASMAGYGYTF. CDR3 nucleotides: TGTGCCAGCATGGCAGGGTATGGCTACACCTTC.

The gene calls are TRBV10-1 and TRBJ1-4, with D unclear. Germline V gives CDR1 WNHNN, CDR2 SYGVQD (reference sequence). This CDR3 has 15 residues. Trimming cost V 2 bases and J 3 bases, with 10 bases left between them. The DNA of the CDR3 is TGCGCCAGCAGTGAGGGAGGGTTGGCTAATGAAAAACTGTTTTTT. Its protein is CASSEGGLANEKLFF.

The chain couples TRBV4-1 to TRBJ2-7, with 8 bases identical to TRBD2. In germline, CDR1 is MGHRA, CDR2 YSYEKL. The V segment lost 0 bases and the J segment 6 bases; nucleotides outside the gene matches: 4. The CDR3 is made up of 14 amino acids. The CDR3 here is CASSQERGGTEQYF. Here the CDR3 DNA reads TGCGCCAGCAGCCAAGAACGGGGGGGGACCGAGCAGTACTTC.

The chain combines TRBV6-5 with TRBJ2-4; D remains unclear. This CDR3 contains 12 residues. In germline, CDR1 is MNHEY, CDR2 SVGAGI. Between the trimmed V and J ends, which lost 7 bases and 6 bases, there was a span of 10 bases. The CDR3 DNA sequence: TGTGCCAGCATCGGGTTCGGAAACATTCAGTACTTC. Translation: CASIGFGNIQYF.

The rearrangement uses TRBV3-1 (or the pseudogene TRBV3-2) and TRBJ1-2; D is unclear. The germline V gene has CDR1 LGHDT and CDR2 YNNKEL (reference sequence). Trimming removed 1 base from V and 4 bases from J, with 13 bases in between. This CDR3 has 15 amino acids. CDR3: CASSQGFPPGYGYTF. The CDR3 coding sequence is TGTGCCAGCAGCCAAGGTTTCCCACCCGGCTATGGCTACACCTTC.

The CDR3 bases are TGTGCCAGCAGTCCCCAACCGGGACAGAACTATGGCTACACCTTC. Its translation is CASSPQPGQNYGYTF. The chain employs TRBV27 and TRBJ1-2, with TRBD1 matching 7 bases. V trimming: 5 bases; J trimming: 2 bases; junction bases outside the gene matches: 8. Germline loops: CDR1 MNHEY, CDR2 SMNVEV (reference sequence). The CDR3 extends over 15 amino acids.